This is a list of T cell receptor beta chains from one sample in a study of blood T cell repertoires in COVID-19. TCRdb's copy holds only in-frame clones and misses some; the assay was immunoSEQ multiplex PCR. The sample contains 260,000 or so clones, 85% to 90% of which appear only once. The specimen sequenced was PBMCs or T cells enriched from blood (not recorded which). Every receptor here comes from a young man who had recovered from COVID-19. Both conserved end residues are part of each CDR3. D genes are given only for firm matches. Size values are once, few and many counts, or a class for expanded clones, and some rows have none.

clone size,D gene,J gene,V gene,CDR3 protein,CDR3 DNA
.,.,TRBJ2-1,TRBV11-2,CASSLSTGVFDNEQFF,TGTGCCAGCAGCTTATCCACGGGAGTATTCGACAATGAGCAGTTCTTC
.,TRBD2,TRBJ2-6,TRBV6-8,CACGGGGGGGGANVLTF,TGTGCCTGTGGGGGCGGGGGGGGTGGGGGCGGGGCCAACGTCCTGACTTTC
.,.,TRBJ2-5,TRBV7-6,CASSLALETQYF,TGTGCCAGCAGCTTAGCCCTAGAGACCCAGTACTTC
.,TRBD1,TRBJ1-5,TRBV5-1,CASSSTGGYNQPQHF,TGCGCCAGCAGCTCGACAGGGGGCTACAATCAGCCCCAGCATTTT
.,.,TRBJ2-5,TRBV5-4,CASSLGGGLYQETQYF,TGTGCCAGCAGCTTGGGCGGAGGGCTGTACCAAGAGACCCAGTACTTC
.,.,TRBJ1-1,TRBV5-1,CASSLSGQTEAFF,TGCGCCAGCAGCTTGAGTGGGCAGACTGAAGCTTTCTTT
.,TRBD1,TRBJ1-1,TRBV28,CASSFDRVSTEAFF,TGTGCCAGCAGTTTCGACAGGGTGAGCACTGAAGCTTTCTTT
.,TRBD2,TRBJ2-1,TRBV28,CASSSPPAGGPVEQFF,TGTGCCAGCAGTTCCCCACCAGCGGGAGGGCCGGTTGAGCAGTTCTTC
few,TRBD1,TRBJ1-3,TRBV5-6,CASSLRDSSGNTIYF,TGTGCCAGCAGCTTGCGGGACAGCTCTGGAAACACCATATATTTT
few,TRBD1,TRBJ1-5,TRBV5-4,CASSSGQGDEPQHF,TGTGCCAGCAGCTCGGGACAGGGTGACGAGCCCCAGCATTTT
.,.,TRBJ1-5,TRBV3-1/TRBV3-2,CASSQGLLRTNTSNQPQHF,TGTGCCAGCAGCCAAGGGCTCCTTAGGACAAATACGAGCAATCAGCCCCAGCATTTT
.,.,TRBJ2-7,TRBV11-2,CASSLVPGYEQYF,TGTGCCAGCAGCTTAGTACCGGGCTACGAGCAGTACTTC
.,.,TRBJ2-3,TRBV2,CASKKGGSTDTQYF,TGTGCCAGCAAGAAAGGCGGGAGCACAGATACGCAGTATTTT
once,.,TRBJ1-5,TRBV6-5,CASSYSRTIGNQPQHF,TGTGCCAGCAGTTACTCCAGGACAATAGGTAATCAGCCCCAGCATTTT
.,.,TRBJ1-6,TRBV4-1,CASSQNDARVRYNSPLHF,TGCGCCAGCAGCCAAAACGACGCCAGGGTGCGGTATAATTCACCCCTCCACTTT
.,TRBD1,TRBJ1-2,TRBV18,CASSPRDSLYGYTF,TGTGCCAGCTCACCCCGGGACAGCCTCTATGGCTACACCTTC
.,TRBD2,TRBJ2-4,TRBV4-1,CASSQELASGRVKNIQYF,TGCGCCAGCAGCCAAGAGTTGGCTAGCGGGAGAGTCAAAAACATTCAGTACTTC
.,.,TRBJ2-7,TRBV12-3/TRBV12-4,CASSLGGTYEQYF,TGTGCCAGCAGTTTGGGCGGGACCTACGAGCAGTACTTC
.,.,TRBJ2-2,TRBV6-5,CASSYDGRDTGELFF,TGTGCCAGCAGTTACGACGGGCGGGACACCGGGGAGCTGTTTTTT
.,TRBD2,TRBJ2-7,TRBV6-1,CASSEKSGVAGGYEQYF,TGTGCCAGCAGTGAAAAGTCCGGGGTAGCGGGAGGCTACGAGCAGTACTTC
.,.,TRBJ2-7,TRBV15,CATSRAAGVYEQYF,TGTGCCACCAGCAGAGCTGCAGGGGTCTACGAGCAGTACTTC
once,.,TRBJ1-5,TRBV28,CASRLTRYSNQPQHF,TGTGCCAGCAGACTGACACGTTATAGCAATCAGCCCCAGCATTTT
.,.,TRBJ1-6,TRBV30,CAWSQEGNSPLHF,TGTGCCTGGAGTCAGGAGGGGAATTCACCCCTCCACTTT
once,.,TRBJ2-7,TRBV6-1,CASSEARLASSEQYF,TGTGCCAGCAGTGAAGCCCGGTTGGCTAGCAGCGAGCAGTACTTC
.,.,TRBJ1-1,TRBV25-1,CASTGQGWMHTEAFF,TGTGCCAGCACCGGTCAGGGCTGGATGCACACTGAAGCTTTCTTT
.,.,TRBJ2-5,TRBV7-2,CASSLVGLMETQYF,TGTGCCAGCAGCTTAGTTGGACTGATGGAGACCCAGTACTTC
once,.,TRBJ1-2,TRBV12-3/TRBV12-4,CASSFLRDYGYTF,TGTGCCAGCAGTTTCCTCAGGGACTATGGCTACACCTTC
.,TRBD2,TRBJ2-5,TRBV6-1,CASSELAGGSQETQYF,TGTGCCAGCAGTGAATTAGCGGGGGGTTCCCAAGAGACCCAGTACTTC
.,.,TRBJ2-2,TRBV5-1,CASSLVAGDTGELFF,TGCGCCAGCAGCTTGGTCGCAGGGGACACCGGGGAGCTGTTTTTT
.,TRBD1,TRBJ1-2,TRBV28,CASFDRGPNYGYTF,TGTGCCAGCTTTGACAGGGGGCCTAACTATGGCTACACCTTC
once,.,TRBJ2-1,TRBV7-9,CASSLREFDFNEQFF,TGTGCCAGCAGCTTACGGGAGTTCGACTTCAATGAGCAGTTCTTC
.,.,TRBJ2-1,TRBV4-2,CASSQDPRGLGEQFF,TGTGCCAGCAGCCAAGATCCACGCGGGCTTGGGGAGCAGTTCTTC
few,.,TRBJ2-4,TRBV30,CAWSSPSGQQRYF,TGTGCCTGGAGTTCACCGTCCGGACAGCAGCGGTACTTC
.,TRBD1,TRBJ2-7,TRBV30,CAWAGGSAREQYF,TGTGCCTGGGCAGGGGGCTCCGCCCGCGAGCAGTACTTC
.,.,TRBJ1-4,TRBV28,CASKPGTSKLFF,TGTGCCAGCAAGCCAGGGACATCCAAACTGTTTTTT
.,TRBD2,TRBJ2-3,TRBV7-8,CASSGLAGGGDTQYF,TGTGCCAGCAGCGGTCTAGCGGGAGGGGGAGATACGCAGTATTTT
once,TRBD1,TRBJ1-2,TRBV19,CATQGQEDYGYTF,TGTGCCACCCAAGGACAGGAGGACTATGGCTACACCTTC
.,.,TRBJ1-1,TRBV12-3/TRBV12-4,CASRLIGTEAFF,TGTGCCAGCAGACTAATCGGGACAGAAGCTTTCTTT
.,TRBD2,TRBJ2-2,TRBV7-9,CAASSLARSSGELFF,TGTGCCGCGAGCTCACTAGCGAGATCCTCCGGGGAGCTGTTTTTT
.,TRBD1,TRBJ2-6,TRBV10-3,CAISAGQGEGSGANVLTF,TGTGCCATCAGTGCGGGACAGGGGGAAGGGTCTGGGGCCAACGTCCTGACTTTC
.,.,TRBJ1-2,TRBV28,CASSLWWQSPNYGYTF,TGTGCCAGCAGTTTGTGGTGGCAGTCCCCTAACTATGGCTACACCTTC
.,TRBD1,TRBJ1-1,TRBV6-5,CASSYSGQGRTEAFF,TGTGCCAGCAGTTACAGTGGACAGGGCAGAACTGAAGCTTTCTTT
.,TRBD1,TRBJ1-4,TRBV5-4,CASRPDRGPNEKLFF,TGTGCCAGCAGACCCGACAGGGGTCCTAATGAAAAACTGTTTTTT
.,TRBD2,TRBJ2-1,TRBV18,CASSPQGLAGGRSEQFF,TGTGCCAGCTCACCACAGGGACTAGCGGGAGGGCGGAGTGAGCAGTTCTTC
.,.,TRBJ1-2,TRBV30,CAWTGGGGNYGYTF,TGTGCCTGGACCGGAGGGGGGGGGAACTATGGCTACACCTTC
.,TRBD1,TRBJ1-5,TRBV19,CASSPQGGPNQPQHF,TGTGCCAGTAGTCCTCAGGGGGGCCCTAATCAGCCCCAGCATTTT
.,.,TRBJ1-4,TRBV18,CASSPQWTAENEKLFF,TGTGCCAGCTCACCACAATGGACAGCGGAAAATGAAAAACTGTTTTTT
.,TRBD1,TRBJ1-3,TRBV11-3,CASSLSRGLGNTIYF,TGTGCCAGCAGCTTGTCCAGGGGGCTTGGAAACACCATATATTTT
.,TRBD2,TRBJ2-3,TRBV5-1,CASSLAGGEVDTQYF,TGCGCCAGCAGCTTAGCGGGAGGGGAGGTAGATACGCAGTATTTT
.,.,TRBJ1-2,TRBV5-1,CASSLFENYGYTF,TGCGCCAGCAGCTTGTTCGAGAACTATGGCTACACCTTC
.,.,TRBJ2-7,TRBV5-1,CASSLGTTLDSSYEQYF,TGCGCCAGCAGCTTGGGGACCACTCTGGACTCCTCCTACGAGCAGTACTTC
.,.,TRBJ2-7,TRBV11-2,CASSLFLHAENGGEQYF,TGTGCCAGCAGCTTATTCCTCCATGCTGAAAACGGCGGCGAGCAGTACTTC
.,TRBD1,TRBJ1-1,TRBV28,CASSFPGQYEAFF,TGTGCCAGCAGTTTCCCGGGACAGTATGAAGCTTTCTTT
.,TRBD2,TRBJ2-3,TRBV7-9,CASSSGTSGSADTQYF,TGTGCCAGCAGCTCCGGGACTAGCGGGAGTGCAGATACGCAGTATTTT
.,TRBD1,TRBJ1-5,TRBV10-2,CASSDRAYSNQPQHF,TGCGCCAGCAGCGACAGGGCGTATAGCAATCAGCCCCAGCATTTT
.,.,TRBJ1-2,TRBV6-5,CASRGIGGNYGYTF,TGTGCCAGCAGGGGTATCGGGGGGAACTATGGCTACACCTTC
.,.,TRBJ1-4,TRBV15,CATSPNGQQEEANEKLFF,TGTGCCACCAGCCCAAACGGACAGCAAGAGGAGGCTAATGAAAAACTGTTTTTT
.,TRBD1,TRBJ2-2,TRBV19,CASSNRGTNTGELFF,TGTGCCAGTTCCAACAGGGGGACCAACACCGGGGAGCTGTTTTTT
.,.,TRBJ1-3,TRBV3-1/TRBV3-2,CASSYGASGNTIYF,TGTGCCAGCAGCTATGGGGCCTCTGGAAACACCATATATTTT